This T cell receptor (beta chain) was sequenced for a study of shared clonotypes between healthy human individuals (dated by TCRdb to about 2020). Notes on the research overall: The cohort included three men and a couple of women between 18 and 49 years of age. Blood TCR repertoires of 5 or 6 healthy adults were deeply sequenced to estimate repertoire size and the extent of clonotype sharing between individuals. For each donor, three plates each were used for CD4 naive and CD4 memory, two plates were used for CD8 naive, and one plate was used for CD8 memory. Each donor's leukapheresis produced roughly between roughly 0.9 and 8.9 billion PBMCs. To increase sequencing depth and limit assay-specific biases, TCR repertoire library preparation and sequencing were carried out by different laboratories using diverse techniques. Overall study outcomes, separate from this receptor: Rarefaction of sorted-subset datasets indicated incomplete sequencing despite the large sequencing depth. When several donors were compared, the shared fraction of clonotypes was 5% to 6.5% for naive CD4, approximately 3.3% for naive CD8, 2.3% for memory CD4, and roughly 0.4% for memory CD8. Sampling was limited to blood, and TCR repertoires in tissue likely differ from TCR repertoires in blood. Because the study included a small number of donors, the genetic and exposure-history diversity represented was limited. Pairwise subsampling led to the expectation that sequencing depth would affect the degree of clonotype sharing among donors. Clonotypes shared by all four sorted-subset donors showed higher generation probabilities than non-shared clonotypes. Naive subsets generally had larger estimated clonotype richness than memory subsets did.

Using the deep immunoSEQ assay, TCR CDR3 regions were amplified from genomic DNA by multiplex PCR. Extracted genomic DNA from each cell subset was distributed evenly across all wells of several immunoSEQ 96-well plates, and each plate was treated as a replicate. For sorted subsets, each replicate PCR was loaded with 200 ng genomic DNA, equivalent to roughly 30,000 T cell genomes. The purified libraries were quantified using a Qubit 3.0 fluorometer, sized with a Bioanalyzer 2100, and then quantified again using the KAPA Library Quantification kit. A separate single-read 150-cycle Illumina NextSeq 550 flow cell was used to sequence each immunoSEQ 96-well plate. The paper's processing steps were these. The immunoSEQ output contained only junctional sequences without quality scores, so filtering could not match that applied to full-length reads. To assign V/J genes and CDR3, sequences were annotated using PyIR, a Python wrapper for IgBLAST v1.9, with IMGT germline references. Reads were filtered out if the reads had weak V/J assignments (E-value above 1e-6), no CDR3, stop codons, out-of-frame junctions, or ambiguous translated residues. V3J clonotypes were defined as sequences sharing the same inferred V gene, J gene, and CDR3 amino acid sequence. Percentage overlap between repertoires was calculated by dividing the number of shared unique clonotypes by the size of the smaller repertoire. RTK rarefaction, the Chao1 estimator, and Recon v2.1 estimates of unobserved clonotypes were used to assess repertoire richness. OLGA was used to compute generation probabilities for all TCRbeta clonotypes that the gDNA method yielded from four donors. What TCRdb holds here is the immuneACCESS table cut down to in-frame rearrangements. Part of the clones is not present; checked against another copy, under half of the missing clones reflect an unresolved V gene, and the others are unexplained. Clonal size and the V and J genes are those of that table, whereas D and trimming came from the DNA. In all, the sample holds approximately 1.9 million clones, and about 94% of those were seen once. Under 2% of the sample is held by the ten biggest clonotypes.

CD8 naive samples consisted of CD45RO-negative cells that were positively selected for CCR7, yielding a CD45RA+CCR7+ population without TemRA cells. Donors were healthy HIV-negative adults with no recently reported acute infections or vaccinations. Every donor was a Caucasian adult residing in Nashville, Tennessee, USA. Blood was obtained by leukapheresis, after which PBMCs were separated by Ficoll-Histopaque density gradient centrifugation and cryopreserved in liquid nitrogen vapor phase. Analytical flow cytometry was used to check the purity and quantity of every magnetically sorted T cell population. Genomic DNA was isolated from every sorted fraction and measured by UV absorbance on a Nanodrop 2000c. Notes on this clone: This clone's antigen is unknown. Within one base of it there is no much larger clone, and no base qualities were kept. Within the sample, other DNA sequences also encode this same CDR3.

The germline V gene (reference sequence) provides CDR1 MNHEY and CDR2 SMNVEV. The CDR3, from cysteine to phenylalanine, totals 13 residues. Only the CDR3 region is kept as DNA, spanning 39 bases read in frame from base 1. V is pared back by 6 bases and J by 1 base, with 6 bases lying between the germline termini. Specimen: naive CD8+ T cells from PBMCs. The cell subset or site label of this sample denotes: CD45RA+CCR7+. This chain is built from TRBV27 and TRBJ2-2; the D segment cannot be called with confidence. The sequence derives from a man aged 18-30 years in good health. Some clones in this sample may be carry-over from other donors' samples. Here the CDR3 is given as CASSPRNTGELFF. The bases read TGTGCCAGCAGCCCCAGGAACACCGGGGAGCTGTTTTTT.